These 22 T cell receptor beta chains share one sample of origin, sequenced in a study of cytomegalovirus exposure and HLA in healthy donors. The PCR employed 60 Vbeta primers together with 13 Jbeta primers. Method: immunoSEQ multiplex PCR; TCRdb's copy keeps in-frame clones and lacks some. Of some 160,000 clones detected, 70% to 90% appear once; the ten largest clones hold approximately 2%. The sample consisted of PBMCs. Receptors originate from a woman aged 18-29 years in good health and CMV-seronegative.

The J gene is TRBJ1-5, the V gene TRBV7-8; D possibly corresponds to TRBD1 (5 bases). Per the germline V gene, CDR1 is SGHVS and CDR2 is FQNEAQ. CDR3 size: 15 residues. V lost 2 bases and J 6 bases, leaving 14 bases between the germline ends. CDR3 nucleotides: TGTGCCAGCAGCTTACGGGCAGGGTTGAGTCAGCCCCAGCATTTT. Amino acid sequence: CASSLRAGLSQPQHF. Filled out from reference TRBV7-8 and TRBJ1-5, the complete variable domain reads GAGVSQSPRYKVAKRGQDVALRCDPISGHVSLFWYQQALGQGPEFLTYFQNEAQLDKSGLPSDRFFAERPEGSVSTLKIQRTQQEDSAVYLCASSLRAGLSQPQHFGDGTRLSIL.

V usage is TRBV30 and J usage is TRBJ1-3; D is unclear. Germline V gene sequence: CDR1 GTSNPN, CDR2 SVGIG (reference sequence). This CDR3 contains 12 residues. V was pared by 2 bases and J by 4 bases, with 6 bases between. The CDR3 region is CAWSPSGNTIYF. For the CDR3, the DNA is TGTGCCTGGAGTCCCTCCGGAAACACCATATATTTT.

V and J are TRBV4-1 and TRBJ2-3, with 7 bases that match TRBD2. Germline assignment: CDR1 MGHRA and CDR2 YSYEKL. The CDR3 extends over 17 amino acids. V lost 4 bases to trimming and J lost 2 bases; unmatched junction nucleotides: 12. The CDR3 region is CASSRGGGSGDTDTQYF. The CDR3 DNA follows: TGCGCCAGCAGCCGGGGCGGTGGCAGCGGGGACACAGATACGCAGTATTTT.

This clone was detected a few times. The J gene is TRBJ1-6, the V gene TRBV5-5; D remains unclear. The CDR3 has 14 residues. V gave up 6 bases and J gave up 6 bases, with 13 bases separating them. Germline-derived CDR1 and CDR2 are SGHKS and YYEKEE (reference sequence). CDR3 amino acids: CASNQVLGNSPLHF. The CDR3 DNA reads as TGTGCCAGCAACCAGGTACTGGGTAATTCACCCCTCCACTTT.

This chain joins TRBV5-6 and TRBJ1-6; the D gene is possibly TRBD1 (5 bases). Germline CDR1 SGHDT, CDR2 YYEEEE. The CDR3 totals 13 residues. V dropped 4 bases and J dropped 7 bases, with 9 bases sitting between them. The CDR3 DNA sequence: TGTGCCAGCAGCCGCCAGGGAAATTCACCCCTCCACTTT. Its protein is CASSRQGNSPLHF.

The chain employs TRBV7-3 and TRBJ2-3; the match to TRBD2 covers 14 bases. V was pared by 5 bases and J by 6 bases, with 13 bases of the junction left unmatched. This CDR3 spans 18 amino acids. In germline, CDR1 is SGHTA, CDR2 FQGTGA. CDR3 amino acids: CASSPGGLAGVGGDTQYF. The CDR3 DNA sequence: TGTGCCAGCAGCCCAGGGGGACTAGCGGGAGTGGGAGGTGATACGCAGTATTTT.

V is TRBV4-2 and J is TRBJ1-4, with 11 positions matching TRBD1. CDR3 length: 15 amino acids. The V and J ends lost 4 bases and 7 bases, in that order; junction bases with no gene match: 5. Per the germline V gene, CDR1 is LGHNA and CDR2 is YNFKEQ. This chain's CDR3 is CASSLPGQGVEKLFF. CDR3 bases: TGTGCCAGCAGCCTACCGGGACAGGGGGTTGAAAAACTGTTTTTT.

V gene TRBV10-3 combines with J gene TRBJ1-2; no clear D gene. The V and J ends lost 6 bases and 0 bases respectively, with 8 bases between them. This CDR3 comprises 13 residues. The germline V gene has CDR1 ENHRY and CDR2 SYGVKD. The CDR3 here is CAISRETNYGYTF. The CDR3 coding sequence is TGTGCCATCAGCCGGGAGACTAACTATGGCTACACCTTC.

J is TRBJ1-2 and V is TRBV6-1; 8 positions match TRBD1. The junction had 13 bases not matched to a gene; V was cut back by 7 bases and J by 6 bases. The CDR3 totals 15 residues. Germline V gene sequence: CDR1 MNHNS, CDR2 SASEGT. CDR3 in amino acids: CASIPVGQGADGYTF. CDR3 coding DNA: TGTGCCAGCATTCCAGTGGGGCAGGGGGCTGATGGCTACACCTTC.

The rearrangement uses TRBV9 and TRBJ2-1, with 7 bases aligning to TRBD2. Germline V CDR1 and CDR2: SGDLS, YYNGEE. The CDR3 extends over 21 amino acids. The V and J ends lost 0 bases and 3 bases, in that order; junction bases with no gene match: 21. CDR3 residues: CASSVEPLTSAYGGGYNEQFF. CDR3 DNA sequence: TGTGCCAGCAGCGTAGAACCCCTAACTAGCGCCTACGGAGGTGGCTACAATGAGCAGTTCTTC.

The rearrangement links TRBV11-2 to TRBJ2-1, with a weak D call TRBD2 (5 bases). The CDR3 runs 16 residues. Trimming took off 1 base at V and 3 bases at J, with 13 bases between the two ends. Germline V gene sequence: CDR1 SGHAT, CDR2 FQNNGV. Written as DNA, the CDR3 is TGTGCCAGCAGCTTAGGCGGGTTACCACTCTACAATGAGCAGTTCTTC. It translates to CASSLGGLPLYNEQFF.

The chain couples TRBV4-1 to TRBJ2-5, with TRBD2 identical over 11 bases. The DNA end is more similar to TRBJ2-7, so the J call may be wrong. The CDR3 has 16 residues. CDR1 and CDR2 (germline): MGHRA, YSYEKL. The CDR3 nucleotides are TGCGCCAGCAGCCAAACCCACGGACTAGCGGGCGACGAGCAGTACTTC. The encoded protein is CASSQTHGLAGDEQYF.

V and J are TRBV18 and TRBJ2-2; 8 bases agree with TRBD1. The CDR3 sequence is 15 residues long. Germline V gives CDR1 KGHSH, CDR2 LQKENI. The ends lost 3 bases at V and 4 bases at J; junction bases unmatched: 4. The CDR3 sequence: CASSPGQGTTGELFF. The CDR3 DNA sequence: TGTGCCAGCTCACCCGGACAGGGAACCACCGGGGAGCTGTTTTTT.

The chain couples TRBV6-1 to TRBJ1-1; D is uncertain. The CDR3 has 13 amino acids. V gave up 4 bases and J gave up 1 base, with 7 bases separating them. The germline gives CDR1 MNHNS, CDR2 SASEGT. The chain's CDR3 is CASSGPANTEAFF. In nucleotides, the CDR3 is TGTGCCAGCAGTGGGCCCGCGAACACTGAAGCTTTCTTT.

The V call is TRBV4-2, the J call TRBJ2-1, with D uncertain. The CDR3 consists of 13 residues. V was cut by 1 base and J by 6 bases, with 7 bases left in between. Germline CDR1 and CDR2: LGHNA and YNFKEQ. The CDR3 DNA follows: TGTGCCAGCAGCCAAGGCGTCTTCAATGAGCAGTTCTTC. As protein: CASSQGVFNEQFF.

The rearrangement links TRBV2 to TRBJ2-2; tentative D call: TRBD1 (6 bases). This CDR3 region has 15 residues. The V end was cut by 6 bases, the J end by 4 bases, with 15 bases between. Germline V CDR1 and CDR2: SNHLY, FYNNEI. The CDR3 nucleotides read TGTGCCAGCAGCAACCAGGGGTCTTCCACCGGGGAGCTGTTTTTT. This translates into CASSNQGSSTGELFF.

The chain recombines TRBV18 with TRBJ1-1; a possible D gene is TRBD1 (5 bases). V lost 6 bases to trimming and J lost 1 base, with 9 bases between them. This CDR3 comprises 13 residues. The germline gives CDR1 KGHSH, CDR2 LQKENI. CDR3 amino acids: CASSSDKNTEAFF. The CDR3 bases are TGTGCCAGCTCCTCGGACAAGAACACTGAAGCTTTCTTT.

The gene calls are TRBV5-4 and TRBJ1-6, with 10 bases fitting TRBD1. The CDR3 totals 17 residues. Losses at the gene ends were 3 bases for V and 8 bases for J; bases not matched to a gene: 11. Per germline, CDR1 SGHNT and CDR2 YYREEE (reference sequence). CDR3 residues: CASSWLTGGEIHSPLHF. The CDR3 DNA sequence: TGTGCCAGCAGCTGGCTGACAGGGGGCGAAATCCATTCACCCCTCCACTTT.

The chain has TRBV9 and TRBJ2-3, with 7 bases lining up with TRBD2. V lost 1 base to trimming and J lost 4 bases; unmatched junction nucleotides: 6. CDR1 is SGDLS and CDR2 is YYNGEE in the germline V gene. The CDR3 runs 15 residues. The DNA of the CDR3 is TGTGCCAGCAGCGTACGCGGGAGTCTTTCAGATACGCAGTATTTT. It codes for CASSVRGSLSDTQYF.

The CDR3 region has the DNA TGTGCCAGCAGCCCCCGGGACAGGACACCTTGGCGGAACACTGAAGCTTTCTTT. It specifies CASSPRDRTPWRNTEAFF. V usage is TRBV27 and J usage is TRBJ1-1, with 8 bases that match TRBD1. After removal of 6 bases from V and 1 base from J, the junction contained 16 bases not matched to a gene. Germline CDR1 MNHEY, CDR2 SMNVEV (reference sequence). The CDR3 runs to 18 residues.

V is TRBV5-1 and J is TRBJ2-1; TRBD2 aligns across 10 bases. Germline loops: CDR1 SGHRS, CDR2 YFSETQ. Losses at the gene ends were 3 bases for V and 5 bases for J; bases not matched to a gene: 5. The CDR3 extends over 15 amino acids. The CDR3 reads CASSSRTSGNNEQFF. The CDR3 coding sequence is TGCGCCAGCAGCTCCCGGACTAGCGGCAACAATGAGCAGTTCTTC.

The table lists this clone with a count of one. The V gene is TRBV11-1, the J gene TRBJ1-2, with 8 nucleotides matching TRBD1. The trim removed 4 bases at V and 10 bases at J, leaving 8 bases unmatched. The CDR3 is made up of 13 amino acids. From germline, CDR1 is SGHAT and CDR2 FQDESV (reference sequence). DNA of the CDR3: TGTGCCAGCAGCTATTTGACAGGGGAGGACTACACCTTC. Translating it yields CASSYLTGEDYTF.